This T cell receptor beta chain was identified during a study of T cells in Graves' hyperthyroidism and ophthalmopathy. Looked up from germline, CDR1 is SGHAT and CDR2 is FQNNGV. Trimming shortened V by 6 bases and J by 5 bases, and 19 bases separated the two germline ends. The CDR3 loop spans 15 amino acids. It was RNA transcripts that yielded the amplified TCR beta CDR3 regions. TCR CDR3 underwent first-round RT-PCR with the HTBI primer set. Via MiXCR, TCRdb re-called the multiplex PCR reads, giving one row per CDR3 protein. The sample shows hundreds of thousands of distinct CDR3 sequences, 15% to 20% of them seen only once.

The source is a woman between 40 and 50 years old with Graves' ophthalmopathy. The genes are TRBV11-2 and TRBJ2-5, with D unclear. Source material: blood. The CDR3 here is CASSSMKGAGETQYF. The CDR3 DNA follows: TGTGCCAGCAGTTCGATGAAGGGTGCCGGGGAGACCCAGTACTTC.